This TCR beta chain stems from a study of T cells in Graves' hyperthyroidism and ophthalmopathy. With 4 bases clipped from V and 5 bases from J, the junction kept 5 bases outside the gene matches. The CDR3 has 13 amino acids. Germline V gives CDR1 DFQATT, CDR2 SNEGSKA (reference sequence). RNA transcripts yielded amplified TCR beta CDR3 regions. In the first-round RT-PCR of the TCR CDR3, the HTBI primer set was used. MiXCR, run by TCRdb on the multiplex PCR reads, gives a single entry per CDR3 protein. The sample lists about 400,000 distinct CDR3 sequences; 15% to 19% were seen once. The sequenced sample consisted of blood. The genes are TRBV20-1 and TRBJ1-2; 9 bases are shared with TRBD1. This TCR derives from a woman between 18 and 30 years old with Graves' hyperthyroidism. The DNA of the CDR3 is TGCAGTGCTATTGGACAGGGGATTTATGGCTACACCTTC. Encoded protein: CSAIGQGIYGYTF.